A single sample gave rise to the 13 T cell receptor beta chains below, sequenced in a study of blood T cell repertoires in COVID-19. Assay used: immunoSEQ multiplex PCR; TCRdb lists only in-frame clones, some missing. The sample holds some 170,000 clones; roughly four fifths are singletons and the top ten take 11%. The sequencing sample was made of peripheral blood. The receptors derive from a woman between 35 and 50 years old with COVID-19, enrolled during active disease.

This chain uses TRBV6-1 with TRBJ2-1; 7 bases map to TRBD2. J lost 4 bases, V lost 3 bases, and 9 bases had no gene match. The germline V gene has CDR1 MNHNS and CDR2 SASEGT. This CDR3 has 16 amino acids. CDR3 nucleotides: TGTGCCAGCAGTGATATGGGCGGGAGTGGTTACAATGAGCAGTTCTTC. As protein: CASSDMGGSGYNEQFF.

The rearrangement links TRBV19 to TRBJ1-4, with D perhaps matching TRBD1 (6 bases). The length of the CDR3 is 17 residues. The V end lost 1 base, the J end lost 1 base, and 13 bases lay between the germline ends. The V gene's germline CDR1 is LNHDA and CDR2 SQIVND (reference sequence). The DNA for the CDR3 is TGTGCCAGTAGTATAGCGTTGGGGGCTGTAACTAATGAAAAACTGTTTTTT. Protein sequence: CASSIALGAVTNEKLFF.

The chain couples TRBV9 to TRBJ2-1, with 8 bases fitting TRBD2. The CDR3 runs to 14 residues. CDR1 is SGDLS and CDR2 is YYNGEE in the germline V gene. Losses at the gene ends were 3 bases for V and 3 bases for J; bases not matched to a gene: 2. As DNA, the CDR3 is TGTGCCAGCAGCGAGGGACTAGGCTACAATGAGCAGTTCTTC. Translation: CASSEGLGYNEQFF.

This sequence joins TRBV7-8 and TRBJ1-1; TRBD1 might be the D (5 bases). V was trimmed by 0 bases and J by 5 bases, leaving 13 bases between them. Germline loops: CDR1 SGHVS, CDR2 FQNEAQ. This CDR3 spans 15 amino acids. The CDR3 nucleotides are TGTGCCAGCAGCTTAGCCCCAGCCAGGGTTACTGAAGCTTTCTTT. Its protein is CASSLAPARVTEAFF.

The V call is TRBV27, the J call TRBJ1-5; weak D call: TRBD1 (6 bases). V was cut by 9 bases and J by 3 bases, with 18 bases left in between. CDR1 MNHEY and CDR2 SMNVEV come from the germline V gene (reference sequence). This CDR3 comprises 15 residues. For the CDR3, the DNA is TGTGCCAGTAGGAGGGGGGGGTCGGACAATCAGCCCCAGCATTTT. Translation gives CASRRGGSDNQPQHF.

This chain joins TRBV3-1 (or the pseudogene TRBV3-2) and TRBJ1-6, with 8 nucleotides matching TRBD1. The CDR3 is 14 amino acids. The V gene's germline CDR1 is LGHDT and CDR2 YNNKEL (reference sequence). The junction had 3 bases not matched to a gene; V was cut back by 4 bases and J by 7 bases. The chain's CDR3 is CASSPRGRNSPLHF. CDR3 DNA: TGTGCCAGCAGCCCCAGGGGGCGGAATTCACCCCTCCACTTT.

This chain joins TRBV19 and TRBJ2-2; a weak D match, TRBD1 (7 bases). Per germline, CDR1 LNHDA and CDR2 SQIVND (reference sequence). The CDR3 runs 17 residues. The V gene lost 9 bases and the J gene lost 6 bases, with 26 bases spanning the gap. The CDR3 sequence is CASLRDRKSQRAGELFF. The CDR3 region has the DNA TGTGCCAGCCTCCGGGACAGAAAGTCTCAGCGGGCCGGGGAGCTGTTTTTT.

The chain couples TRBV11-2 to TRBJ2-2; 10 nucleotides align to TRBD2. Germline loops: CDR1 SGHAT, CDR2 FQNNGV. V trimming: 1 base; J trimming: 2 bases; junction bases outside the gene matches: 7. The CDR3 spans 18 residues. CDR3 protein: CASSLALAGRLNTGELFF. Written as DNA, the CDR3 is TGTGCCAGCAGCTTAGCACTAGCGGGACGTTTAAACACCGGGGAGCTGTTTTTT.

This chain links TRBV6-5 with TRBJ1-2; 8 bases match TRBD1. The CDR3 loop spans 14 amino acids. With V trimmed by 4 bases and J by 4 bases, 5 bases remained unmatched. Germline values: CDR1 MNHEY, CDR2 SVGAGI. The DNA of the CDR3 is TGTGCCAGCAGTTTATCGACAGGGGCCTATGGCTACACCTTC. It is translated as CASSLSTGAYGYTF.

This CDR3 reads CASSSGQGFTDTQYF. CDR3 DNA sequence: TGTGCCAGCAGTTCGGGACAGGGATTCACAGATACGCAGTATTTT. This chain links TRBV2 with TRBJ2-3; TRBD1 matches 9 bases. From germline, CDR1 is SNHLY and CDR2 FYNNEI. The CDR3 contains 15 residues. The V segment lost 5 bases and the J segment 2 bases; nucleotides outside the gene matches: 5.

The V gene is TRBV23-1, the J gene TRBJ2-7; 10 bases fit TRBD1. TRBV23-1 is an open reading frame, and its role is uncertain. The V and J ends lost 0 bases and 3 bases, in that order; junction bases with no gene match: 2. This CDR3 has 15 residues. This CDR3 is CASSQSRTGGYEQYF. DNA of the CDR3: TGCGCCAGCAGTCAATCTAGGACAGGGGGCTACGAGCAGTACTTC.

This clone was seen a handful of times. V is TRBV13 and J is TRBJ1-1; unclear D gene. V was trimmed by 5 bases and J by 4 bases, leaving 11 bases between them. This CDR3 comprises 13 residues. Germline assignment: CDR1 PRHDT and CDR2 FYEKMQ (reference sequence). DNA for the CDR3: TGTGCCAGCAGCCCTGCCCTATCCACTGAAGCTTTCTTT. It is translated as CASSPALSTEAFF.

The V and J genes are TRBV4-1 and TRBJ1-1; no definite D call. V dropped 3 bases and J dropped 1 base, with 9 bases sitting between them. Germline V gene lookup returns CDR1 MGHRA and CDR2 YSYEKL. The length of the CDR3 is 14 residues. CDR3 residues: CASSHNSPNTEAFF. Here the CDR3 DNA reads TGCGCCAGCAGCCATAACTCCCCGAACACTGAAGCTTTCTTT.